Below are 3 T cell receptor beta chains sequenced from a single sample in a study of vaccination effects on CD4 cells after COVID-19. Isolating CD4+ T cells followed 9 to 10 days of culture. Data came from immunoSEQ multiplex PCR; TCRdb stores just in-frame clones and leaves some out. The sample carries around 70,000 clones, roughly 80% recorded once. The antigens for these receptors are not known. The source material was CD4+ T cells from PBMCs cultured without peptide, sampled before COVID-19 vaccination. Receptors originate from a human donor who received a COVID-19 vaccine.

The chain employs TRBV6-5 and TRBJ2-2; D tentatively fits TRBD1 or TRBD2 (6 bases each). The CDR3 covers 14 residues. In germline, CDR1 is MNHEY, CDR2 SVGAGI. V lost 2 bases to trimming and J lost 4 bases, with 8 bases between them. CDR3 in DNA: TGTGCCAGCAGTTACCGGGGGCTCACCGGGGAGCTGTTTTTT. It translates to CASSYRGLTGELFF.

The rearrangement links TRBV6-2 or TRBV6-3 to TRBJ1-5, with D unclear. The V gene lost 0 bases and the J gene lost 0 bases, with 9 bases spanning the gap. The germline gives CDR1 MNHEY, CDR2 SVGEGT. The CDR3 length is 16 residues. CDR3 region: CASSYSRHYSNQPQHF. CDR3 DNA: TGTGCCAGCAGTTACTCCCGACACTATAGCAATCAGCCCCAGCATTTT.

J is TRBJ2-7 and V is TRBV6-5, with TRBD1 as a possible D gene (5 bases). V dropped 0 bases and J dropped 6 bases, with 9 bases sitting between them. The CDR3 consists of 13 residues. Germline V lookup: CDR1 MNHEY, CDR2 SVGAGI. CDR3 in DNA: TGTGCCAGCAGTTACTCCGGGCAGGGCGAGCAGTACGTC. Translating it yields CASSYSGQGEQYV.